Listed below are T cell receptor beta chains from one sample, sequenced in a study of shared clonotypes between healthy human individuals. Method: immunoSEQ multiplex PCR; TCRdb's copy keeps in-frame clones and lacks some. The table records about 1.5 million clones, roughly 98% of them present only once. The specimen was naive CD4+ T cells sorted from blood. Receptors originate from a young man in good health. CDR3s include the opening cysteine and the closing phenylalanine or tryptophan. The D gene is left open where the match is weak. Clone sizes are given selectively: once, few, many, or a class where the clone is expanded.

>TRBJ1-4|NA|TRBD1|TRBV7-2
TGTGCCAGCAGCCGACCGGGACAGGGTAATGAAAAACTGTTTTTT
CASSRPGQGNEKLFF
>TRBJ2-5|NA|TRBD2|TRBV5-1
TGCGCCAGCAGCTTACTAGCGGAAGAGACCCAGTACTTC
CASSLLAEETQYF
>TRBJ2-5|NA|TRBD1|TRBV5-5
TGTGCCAGCAGCTTTCCCGGACAGGGGCGCCAAGAGACCCAGTACTTC
CASSFPGQGRQETQYF
>TRBJ2-1|once|NA|TRBV18
TGTGCCAGCTCACCACGTACAGGGGCCGGGGGGCACAATGAGCAGTTCTTC
CASSPRTGAGGHNEQFF
>TRBJ1-1|NA|NA|TRBV7-8
TGTGCCAGCAGCTTTCTAAACCGAAGGTGGGAGACACTGAACACTGAAGCTTTCTTT
CASSFLNRRWETLNTEAFF
>TRBJ1-4|NA|NA|TRBV11-2
TGTGCCAGCAGCTTAGGGCCAATCGGGGGGCTGTTTTTT
CASSLGPIGGLFF
>TRBJ2-3|NA|NA|TRBV5-1
TGCGCCAGCAGCTTGTATACGGAAGATACGCAGTATTTT
CASSLYTEDTQYF
>TRBJ1-1|once|NA|TRBV5-1
TGCGCCAGCACCTTGGAGAGCAGGACTGAAGCTTTCTTT
CASTLESRTEAFF
>TRBJ1-1|NA|NA|TRBV25-1
TGTGCCAGCAGTGAATGGGACGTGACTGAAGCTTTCTTT
CASSEWDVTEAFF
>TRBJ2-5|NA|NA|TRBV5-1
TGCGCCAGCCGAGACCAAGAGACCCAGTACTTC
CASRDQETQYF
>TRBJ1-4|NA|NA|TRBV18
TGTGCCAGCTCACCGCGGGACACCACAACTAATGAAAAACTGTTTTTT
CASSPRDTTTNEKLFF
>TRBJ2-7|once|TRBD1|TRBV19
TGTGCCAGTAGTACGGACAGGAAAGCCTACGAGCAGTACTTC
CASSTDRKAYEQYF
>TRBJ1-1|NA|NA|TRBV7-2
TGTGCCAGCAGCTTTCAAAGGGGGGACACTGAAGCTTTCTTT
CASSFQRGDTEAFF
>TRBJ2-5|NA|TRBD2|TRBV9
TGTGCCAGCAGCGTGAGGGCCGGGACTACACAAGAGACCCAGTACTTC
CASSVRAGTTQETQYF
>TRBJ1-1|NA|NA|TRBV19
TGTGCCAGTAGCCTTTCTGGACGGTTCCCTCTGAACACTGAAGCTTTCTTT
CASSLSGRFPLNTEAFF
>TRBJ1-3|once|NA|TRBV18
TGTGCCAGCTCCCCCGGACGGACGAGCTCTGGAAACACCATATATTTT
CASSPGRTSSGNTIYF
>TRBJ2-7|NA|NA|TRBV5-4
TGTGCCAGCAGCTTGGCCGGGAGCTCCTACGAGCAGTACTTC
CASSLAGSSYEQYF
>TRBJ2-7|NA|NA|TRBV29-1
TGCAGCGTTGCTCAGGGGATGAGGGAGCAGTACTTC
CSVAQGMREQYF
>TRBJ2-6|once|NA|TRBV28
TGTGCCAGCAGTCCTTGGTTCTCTGGGGCCAACGTCCTGACTTTC
CASSPWFSGANVLTF
>TRBJ2-7|NA|TRBD2|TRBV2
TGTGCCAGCAGTGAATTGGCGGGAGTTTCCTACGAGCAGTACTTC
CASSELAGVSYEQYF
>TRBJ2-7|NA|NA|TRBV18
TGTGCCAGCTCACCGGGTACAGGTTACGAGCAGTACTTC
CASSPGTGYEQYF
>TRBJ2-7|NA|NA|TRBV28
TGTGCCAGCAGTCTCCAGGGGACCTACGAGCAGTACTTC
CASSLQGTYEQYF
>TRBJ2-1|NA|NA|TRBV7-2
TGTGCCAGCAGCTTATGGAACGGCAATTACAATGAGCAGTTCTTC
CASSLWNGNYNEQFF
>TRBJ2-2|few|NA|TRBV19
TGTGCCAGTAGTATCGAGCCCCGGGAGCTGTTTTTT
CASSIEPRELFF
>TRBJ2-3|NA|NA|TRBV5-4
TGTGCCAGCAGCCACCAGGGTAGGTTTGGCACAGATACGCAGTATTTT
CASSHQGRFGTDTQYF
>TRBJ2-1|NA|NA|TRBV11-2
TGTGCCAGCAGCTTGATAGCTGGTAGCTCCTACAATGAGCAGTTCTTC
CASSLIAGSSYNEQFF
>TRBJ1-1|NA|TRBD1|TRBV28
TGTGCCAGCAGCCCTCACAGGGGGCTCGGGACTGAAGCTTTCTTT
CASSPHRGLGTEAFF
>TRBJ1-2|NA|NA|TRBV6-5
TGTGCCAGCACCACCCCGGGGGCGCAGAATGGCTACACCTTC
CASTTPGAQNGYTF
>TRBJ2-3|NA|TRBD2|TRBV5-1
TGCGCCAGCAGCTTGGGAGCTAGCGGGGGCACAGATACGCAGTATTTT
CASSLGASGGTDTQYF
>TRBJ2-3|NA|TRBD2|TRBV5-1
TGCGCCAGCAGCTCGGGGGGGACTAGCGGCACAGATACGCAGTATTTT
CASSSGGTSGTDTQYF
>TRBJ2-1|NA|NA|TRBV4-3
TGCGCCAGCAGCCAAGATCTGGCCCTTGAGCAGTTCTTC
CASSQDLALEQFF
>TRBJ2-1|NA|NA|TRBV6-4
TGTGCCAGCACGGGTAAAGGGTTAGGCCATTTCGCTGAGCAGTTCTTC
CASTGKGLGHFAEQFF
>TRBJ2-7|few|TRBD1|TRBV4-1
TGCGCCAGCAGCCGGGGACAGGGGTACGAGCAGTACTTC
CASSRGQGYEQYF
>TRBJ2-7|NA|NA|TRBV28
TGTGCCAGCTCTAGCCCCGCCCACGAGCAGTACTTC
CASSSPAHEQYF
>TRBJ2-1|NA|NA|TRBV5-1
TGCGCCAGCAGCTTTCCTTCTGACAGCGACCTCTACAATGAGCAGTTCTTC
CASSFPSDSDLYNEQFF
>TRBJ2-4|NA|NA|TRBV18
TGTGCCAGCTCACCCCAACAGGGAGGTTTTCAGTACTTC
CASSPQQGGFQYF
>TRBJ1-1|once|NA|TRBV5-1
TGCGCCAGCAGCGCAACACAGGGTGGGAACACTGAAGCTTTCTTT
CASSATQGGNTEAFF
>TRBJ1-2|NA|NA|TRBV18
TGTGCCAGCTCTCCAGGAGCAGGGAATAACTATGGCTACACCTTC
CASSPGAGNNYGYTF